Shown below are 16 T cell receptor beta chains from a single sample sequenced in a study of T cell repertoires in cytomegalovirus infection (dated by TCRdb to the late 2010s). These reads were obtained on an Illumina HiSeq 1500. TCRdb reran the public reads through fastp at Q25 and MiXCR, keeping productive beta chains. Rows merge per CDR3 protein into single entries with the most common DNA and genes. Within this sample are about 460,000 distinct CDR3 sequences, with about 11% of them counted one time only. The ten largest clones capture 10% to 13% of the sample. Sequencing was done on a sample of PBMCs. The receptors originated from a human donor in good health (CMV status not recorded). Some clones in this sample may be carry-over from other donors' samples.

This clonotype was counted many times. Here the CDR3 reads CASSQASGGDNEQFF. In DNA, the CDR3 is TGTGCCAGCAGCCAAGCTAGCGGGGGGGACAATGAGCAGTTCTTC. This chain links TRBV4-2 with TRBJ2-1, with 12 nucleotides matching TRBD2. Germline CDR1 and CDR2: LGHNA and YNFKEQ. Trimming removed 1 base from V and 5 bases from J; junction bases left unmatched: 0. This CDR3 has 15 amino acids.

This clonotype was counted many times. The chain is built from TRBV29-1 and TRBJ1-3; D is undetermined. The germline V and J ends were trimmed by 4 bases and 0 bases, with 7 bases remaining between them. Germline CDR1 is SQVTM and CDR2 is ANQGSEA. CDR3 length: 13 residues. CDR3 DNA: TGCAGCGTTGGTGACGCCTCTGGAAACACCATATATTTT. Translation gives CSVGDASGNTIYF.

Details on this clonotype: A much bigger clone sits one base away, suggesting this may be a read error. The chain recombines TRBV28 with TRBJ1-4; 7 positions agree with TRBD1. The J segment lost 10 bases and the V segment lost 1 base, leaving 18 bases of the junction unmatched. Germline CDR1 and CDR2: MDHEN and SYDVKM. This CDR3 comprises 18 residues. For the CDR3, the DNA is TGTGCCAGCAGTTTATCGGGACAGTCGCTATCGCAATTAGGAAAACTGTTTTTT. This sequence encodes CASSLSGQSLSQLGKLFF.

This clonotype was counted ten times or more. V is TRBV7-2 and J is TRBJ2-7, with 9 nucleotides matching TRBD1. Germline loops: CDR1 SGHTA, CDR2 FQGNSA. This CDR3 comprises 14 residues. The V segment lost 5 bases and the J segment 1 base; nucleotides outside the gene matches: 3. The CDR3 loop reads CASSKQGASYEQYF. The DNA of the CDR3 is TGTGCCAGCAGCAAACAGGGGGCATCCTACGAGCAGTACTTC. Variable domain in full (rest from reference TRBV7-2 and TRBJ2-7): GAGVSQSPSNKVTEKGKDVELRCDPISGHTALYWYRQSLGQGLEFLIYFQGNSAPDKSGLPSDRFSAERTGGSVSTLTIQRTQQEDSAVYLCASSKQGASYEQYFGPGTRLTVT.

Turning to this clonotype: A much larger clone differs by one base, so this may be a read error. This chain uses TRBV20-1 with TRBJ2-4; 8 nucleotides agree with TRBD1. This CDR3 contains 17 residues. From germline, CDR1 is DFQATT and CDR2 SNEGSKA (reference sequence). The CDR3 nucleotides are TGCAGTGCTAGCGACAGGGGCTTTTTAATATCCAAAAACACTCAGTACTTC. Its translation is CSASDRGFLISKNTQYF.

Many counts were recorded for this clonotype. The gene calls are TRBV7-3 and TRBJ1-2; tentatively, D is TRBD1 (6 bases). With 5 bases removed from V and 7 bases from J, the gap between germline ends came to 26 bases. CDR1 and CDR2 (germline): SGHTA, FQGTGA. This CDR3 contains 17 residues. The CDR3 here is CASSPSRGIDRLSGYTF. The CDR3 DNA reads TGTGCCAGCAGCCCGAGCCGGGGTATCGACAGGCTTAGTGGCTACACCTTC.

This clonotype has a count of ten or more. The V gene is TRBV20-1, the J gene TRBJ1-2; D uncertain. CDR1 DFQATT and CDR2 SNEGSKA come from the germline V gene (reference sequence). Trimming removed 4 bases from V and 4 bases from J, with 10 bases in between. There are 12 residues in the CDR3. In DNA form, the CDR3 reads TGCAGTGCTATTAGACTCATCTATGGCTACACCTTC. It specifies CSAIRLIYGYTF.

V and J are TRBV30 and TRBJ2-7, with a tentative D call TRBD1 (5 bases). The CDR3 has 13 residues. The V end was cut by 0 bases, the J end by 4 bases, with 10 bases between. Germline values: CDR1 GTSNPN, CDR2 SVGIG (reference sequence). This CDR3 reads CAWSVKPGYEQYF. CDR3 sequence (DNA): TGTGCCTGGAGTGTAAAACCAGGGTACGAGCAGTACTTC. The variable domain in full, with the rest retrieved from reference TRBV30 and TRBJ2-7, is SQTIHQWPATLVQPVGSPLSLECTVEGTSNPNLYWYRQAAGRGLQLLFYSVGIGQISSEVPQNLSASRPQDRQFILSSKKLLLSDSGFYLCAWSVKPGYEQYFGPGTRLTVT.

The chain employs TRBV11-2 and TRBJ2-7, with D possibly TRBD1 on 6 matching bases. V lost 5 bases and J lost 5, with 16 bases in between. Germline CDR1 reads SGHAT; CDR2 reads FQNNGV. CDR3 length: 14 amino acids. CDR3 region: CASSPWRQVDEQYF. In DNA, the CDR3 is TGTGCCAGCAGCCCCTGGAGACAGGTGGACGAGCAGTACTTC.

This chain joins TRBV2 and TRBJ1-2; weak D call: TRBD1 (6 bases). The germline V gene has CDR1 SNHLY and CDR2 FYNNEI. The V and J ends lost 3 bases and 5 bases respectively, with 13 bases between them. The CDR3 has 14 residues. The CDR3 protein is CASSDWGGPYGYTF. For the CDR3, the DNA is TGTGCCAGCAGTGATTGGGGGGGGCCTTATGGCTACACCTTC.

The sample holds many counts of this clonotype. One end of the junction varies from germline; a read error may be responsible. The rearrangement joins TRBV5-1 to TRBJ1-4; 9 bases align to TRBD1. Germline-derived CDR1 and CDR2 are SGHRS and YFSETQ. There are 16 residues in the CDR3. In DNA, the CDR3 is TGCGCCAGCAGCCACCGGACAGGGGAAGTTAATCAAAAACTGTTTTTT. Translating it yields CASSHRTGEVNQKLFF.

This clonotype was found many times. The chain uses TRBV20-1 and TRBJ1-1, with D perhaps TRBD1 (6 bases). This CDR3 has 13 residues. V gave up 7 bases and J gave up 3 bases, with 15 bases separating them. From germline, CDR1 is DFQATT and CDR2 SNEGSKA (reference sequence). The CDR3 region is CSVGKDRDTEAFF. For the CDR3, the DNA is TGCAGTGTCGGGAAGGACAGAGACACTGAAGCTTTCTTT.

This rearrangement joins TRBV11-3 to TRBJ2-5, with 10 bases that match TRBD2. The germline V gene encodes CDR1 SGHNT and CDR2 YENEEA. After removal of 4 bases from V and 5 bases from J, the junction contained 7 bases not matched to a gene. CDR3 length: 15 residues. CDR3 in amino acids: CASSSSLAGVETQYF. The CDR3 DNA sequence: TGTGCCAGCAGCTCATCCCTAGCGGGAGTGGAGACCCAGTACTTC. The full variable domain, completed using reference TRBV11-3 and TRBJ2-5, is EAGVVQSPRYKIIEKKQPVAFWCNPISGHNTLYWYLQNLGQGPELLIRYENEEAVDDSQLPKDRFSAERLKGVDSTLKIQPAELGDSAVYLCASSSSLAGVETQYFGPGTRLLVL.

The rearrangement links TRBV2 to TRBJ1-5, with D perhaps TRBD1 (5 bases). The germline V gene encodes CDR1 SNHLY and CDR2 FYNNEI. The CDR3 loop spans 13 amino acids. Trimming removed 7 bases at V and 6 bases at J, with 13 bases between. CDR3 bases: TGTGCCAGCACCCAGGGTAGTGGTCAGCCCCAGCATTTT. Residues: CASTQGSGQPQHF.

This clonotype was counted at least ten times. The chain has TRBV7-6 and TRBJ1-1, with 8 bases aligning to TRBD1. J gave up 1 base and V 1 base, and 5 bases lay outside the gene matches. Germline V CDR1 and CDR2: SGHVS, FNYEAQ. The CDR3 spans 16 residues. CDR3 DNA: TGTGCCAGCAGCTTAGTGGGTGGACAGGGGAACACTGAAGCTTTCTTT. Translated: CASSLVGGQGNTEAFF.

This clonotype was observed many times. This chain links TRBV27 with TRBJ2-7; no firm D call. Deletions cut 0 bases from V and 5 bases from J, with 8 bases between. Germline CDR1 and CDR2: MNHEY and SMNVEV (reference sequence). This CDR3 comprises 13 residues. CDR3 DNA sequence: TGTGCCAGCAGTTTATCCGGTACCAACGAGCAGTACTTC. As protein: CASSLSGTNEQYF.